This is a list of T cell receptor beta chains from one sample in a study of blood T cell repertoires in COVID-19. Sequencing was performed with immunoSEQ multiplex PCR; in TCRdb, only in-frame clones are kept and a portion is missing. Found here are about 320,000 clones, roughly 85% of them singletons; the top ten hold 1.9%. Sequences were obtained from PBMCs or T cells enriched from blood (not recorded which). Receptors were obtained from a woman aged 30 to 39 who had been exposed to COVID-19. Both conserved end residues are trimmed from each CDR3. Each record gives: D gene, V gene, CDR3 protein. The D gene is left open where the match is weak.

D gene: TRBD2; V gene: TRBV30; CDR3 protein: AWSVSGGIGELF
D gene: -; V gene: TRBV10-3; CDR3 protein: ATAGVRDTGELF
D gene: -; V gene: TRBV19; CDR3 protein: ATNFGDSPLH
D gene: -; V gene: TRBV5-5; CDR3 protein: ASSLESSHEQF
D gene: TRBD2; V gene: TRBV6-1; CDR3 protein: ASSEAGTINEQF
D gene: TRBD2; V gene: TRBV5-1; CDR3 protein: ASSLARLAGGTTYEQY
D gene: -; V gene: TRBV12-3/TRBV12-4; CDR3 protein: ASSTGQKGKLF
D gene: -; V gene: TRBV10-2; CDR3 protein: ASSELSRNEKLF
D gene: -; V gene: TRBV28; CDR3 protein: ASRSSAEKNHGYT
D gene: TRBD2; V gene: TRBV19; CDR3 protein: ASSIGRGGTDTQY
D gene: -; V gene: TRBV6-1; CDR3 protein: ASSELAGVGYGYT
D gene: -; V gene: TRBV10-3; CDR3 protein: AISAAGQLNTGELF
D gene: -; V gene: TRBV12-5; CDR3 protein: ASGPYLDSPRDYGYT
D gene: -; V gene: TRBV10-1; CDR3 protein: ASSAGVRTEAF
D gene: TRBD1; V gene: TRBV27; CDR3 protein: ASSWTGAEKLF
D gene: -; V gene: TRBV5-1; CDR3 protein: ASSLSGGAPYEQY
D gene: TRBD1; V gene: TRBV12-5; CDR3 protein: ASGFSQGAAEAF
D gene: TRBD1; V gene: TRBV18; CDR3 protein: ASSRGQGTPYEQY
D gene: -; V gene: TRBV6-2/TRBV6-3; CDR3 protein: ASSYSASRSDTQY
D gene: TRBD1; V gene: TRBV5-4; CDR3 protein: ASSRTGATNEKLF
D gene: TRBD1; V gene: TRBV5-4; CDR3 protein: ASSRTGTGGPYPQETQY
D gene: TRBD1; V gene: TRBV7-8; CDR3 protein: ASSLDRGYGYT
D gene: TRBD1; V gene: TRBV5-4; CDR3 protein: ASSPETGGYGYT
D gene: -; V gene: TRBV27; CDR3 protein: ASRGFGNQPQH
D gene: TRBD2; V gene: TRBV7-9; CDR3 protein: ASSSSLLAGPYNEQF